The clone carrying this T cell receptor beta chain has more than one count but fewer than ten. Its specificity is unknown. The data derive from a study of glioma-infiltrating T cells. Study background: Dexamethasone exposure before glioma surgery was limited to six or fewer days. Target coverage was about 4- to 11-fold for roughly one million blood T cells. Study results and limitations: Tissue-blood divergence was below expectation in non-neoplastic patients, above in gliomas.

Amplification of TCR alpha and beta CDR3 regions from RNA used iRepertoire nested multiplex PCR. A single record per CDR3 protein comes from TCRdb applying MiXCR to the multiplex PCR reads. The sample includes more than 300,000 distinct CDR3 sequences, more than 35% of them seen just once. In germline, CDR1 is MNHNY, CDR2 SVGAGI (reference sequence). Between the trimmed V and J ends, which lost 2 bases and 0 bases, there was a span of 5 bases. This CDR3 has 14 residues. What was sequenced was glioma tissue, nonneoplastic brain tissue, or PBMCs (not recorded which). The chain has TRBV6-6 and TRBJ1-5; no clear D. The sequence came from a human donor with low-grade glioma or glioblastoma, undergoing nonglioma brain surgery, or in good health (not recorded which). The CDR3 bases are TGTGCCAGCAGTTACCCGAATAGCAATCAGCCCCAGCATTTT. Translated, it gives CASSYPNSNQPQHF.